This T cell receptor (beta chain) came from a study of control samples from healthy donors and cancer patients. Trimming removed 7 bases at V and 0 bases at J, with 7 bases between. Germline assignment: CDR1 LGHNT and CDR2 FRNRAP. The CDR3 length is 13 residues. Repertoires were generated with immunoSEQ multiplex PCR, while TCRdb's copy carries only in-frame clones and drops some. The sample consists of tens of thousands of clones, more than 90% of them appearing once. This chain links TRBV12-5 with TRBJ1-3; D not certain. Sequencing was performed on PBMCs. The TCR was taken from a man aged 35-49 years with colorectal cancer. The CDR3 spells CASERSSGNTIYF. Written as DNA, the CDR3 is TGTGCTAGTGAGCGATCCTCTGGAAACACCATATATTTT.